This note documents a single T cell receptor (beta chain) sequence. The target antigen is unknown. Trimming took 4 bases from V and 0 from J, leaving 13 bases between them. This CDR3 is 16 amino acids long. The V gene's germline CDR1 is SGHDN and CDR2 FVKESK. The data derive from a study of response to subunit inactivated influenza vaccine. Each CDR3 protein gets one entry after TCRdb re-called the RT-PCR reads with MiXCR. This sample has 750,000 to 850,000 distinct CDR3 sequences, with less than 20% found just once. Notes on the study in general: Authors suggested each seasonal flu vaccination may recruit only limited numbers of new T cells.

Sequencing was performed on PBMCs from blood, taken 4 to 6 days after vaccination. The origin of this receptor is a man aged 50 or older who received an inactivated influenza vaccine. The rearrangement links TRBV14 to TRBJ2-1; possibly TRBD2 for D (6 bases). As DNA, the CDR3 is TGTGCCAGCAGCCGGGACTGGTTGAGCTCCTACAATGAGCAGTTCTTC. Translated, it gives CASSRDWLSSYNEQFF.